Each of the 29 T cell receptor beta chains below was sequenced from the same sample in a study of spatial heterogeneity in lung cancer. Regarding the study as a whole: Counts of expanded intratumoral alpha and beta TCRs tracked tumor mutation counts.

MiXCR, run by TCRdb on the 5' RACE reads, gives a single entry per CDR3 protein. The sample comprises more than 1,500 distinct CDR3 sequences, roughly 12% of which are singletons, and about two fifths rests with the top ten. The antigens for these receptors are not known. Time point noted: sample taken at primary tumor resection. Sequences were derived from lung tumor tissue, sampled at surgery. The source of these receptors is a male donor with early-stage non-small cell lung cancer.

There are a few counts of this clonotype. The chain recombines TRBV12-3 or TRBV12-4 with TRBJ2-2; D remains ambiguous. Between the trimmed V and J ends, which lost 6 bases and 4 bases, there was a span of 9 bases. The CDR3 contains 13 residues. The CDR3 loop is CASRGLSTGELFF. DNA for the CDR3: TGTGCCAGCAGGGGTCTTTCCACCGGGGAGCTGTTTTTT.

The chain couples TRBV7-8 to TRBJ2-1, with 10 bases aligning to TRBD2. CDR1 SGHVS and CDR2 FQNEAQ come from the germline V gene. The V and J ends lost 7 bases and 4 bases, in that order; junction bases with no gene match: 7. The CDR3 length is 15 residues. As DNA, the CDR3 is TGTGCCAGCACCCTTGGACTAGCGGATTACAATGAGCAGTTCTTC. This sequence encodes CASTLGLADYNEQFF. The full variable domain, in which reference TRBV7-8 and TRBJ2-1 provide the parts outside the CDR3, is GAGVSQSPRYKVAKRGQDVALRCDPISGHVSLFWYQQALGQGPEFLTYFQNEAQLDKSGLPSDRFFAERPEGSVSTLKIQRTQQEDSAVYLCASTLGLADYNEQFFGPGTRLTVL.

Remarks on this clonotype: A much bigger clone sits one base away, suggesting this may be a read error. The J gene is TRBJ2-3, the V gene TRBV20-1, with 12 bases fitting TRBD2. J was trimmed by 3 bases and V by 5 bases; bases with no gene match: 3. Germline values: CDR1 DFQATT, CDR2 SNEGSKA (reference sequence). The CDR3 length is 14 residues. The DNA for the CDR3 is TGCAGTGCTTCTAGCGGGGGGGAGACAGATACGCAGTATTTT. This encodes CSASSGGETDTQYF.

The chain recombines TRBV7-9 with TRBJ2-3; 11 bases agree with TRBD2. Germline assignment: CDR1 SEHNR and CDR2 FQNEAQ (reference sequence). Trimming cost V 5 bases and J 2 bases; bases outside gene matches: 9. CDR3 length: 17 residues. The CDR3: CASSTRVSGRATDTQYF. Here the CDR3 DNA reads TGTGCCAGCAGCACCCGAGTTAGCGGGAGGGCCACAGATACGCAGTATTTT.

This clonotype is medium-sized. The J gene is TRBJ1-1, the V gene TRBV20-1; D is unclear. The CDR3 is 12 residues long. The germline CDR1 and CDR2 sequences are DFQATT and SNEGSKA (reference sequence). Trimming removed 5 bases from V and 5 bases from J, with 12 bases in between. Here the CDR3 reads CSALEGRTEAFF. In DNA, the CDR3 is TGCAGTGCTTTAGAAGGGAGAACTGAAGCTTTCTTT.

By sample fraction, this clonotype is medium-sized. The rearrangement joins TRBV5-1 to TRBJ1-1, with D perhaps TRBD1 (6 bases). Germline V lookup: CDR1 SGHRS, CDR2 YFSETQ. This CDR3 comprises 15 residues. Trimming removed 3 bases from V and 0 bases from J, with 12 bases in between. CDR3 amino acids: CASSSEGVMNTEAFF. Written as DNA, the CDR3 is TGCGCCAGCAGCTCGGAGGGGGTCATGAACACTGAAGCTTTCTTT.

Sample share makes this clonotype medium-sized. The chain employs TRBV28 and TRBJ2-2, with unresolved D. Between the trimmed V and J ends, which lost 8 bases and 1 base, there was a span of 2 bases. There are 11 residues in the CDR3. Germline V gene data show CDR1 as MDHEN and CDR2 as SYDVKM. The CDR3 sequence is CASGNTGELFF. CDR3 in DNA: TGTGCCAGCGGGAACACCGGGGAGCTGTTTTTT.

CDR3 protein: CASSYSGTTIGAFF. The CDR3 DNA reads TGTGCCAGCAGTTACTCAGGGACAACTATCGGAGCTTTCTTT. The chain has TRBV6-2 or TRBV6-3 and TRBJ1-1, with D perhaps matching TRBD1 (6 bases). This CDR3 is 14 amino acids long. In germline, CDR1 is MNHEY, CDR2 SVGEGT. V was clipped by 0 bases and J by 10 bases, with 15 bases between them.

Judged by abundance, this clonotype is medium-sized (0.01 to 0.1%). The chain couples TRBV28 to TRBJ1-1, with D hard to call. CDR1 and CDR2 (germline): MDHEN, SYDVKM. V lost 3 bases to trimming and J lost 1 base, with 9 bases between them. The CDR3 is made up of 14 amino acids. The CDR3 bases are TGTGCCAGCAGTTTGGCCAGAAGGAACACTGAAGCTTTCTTT. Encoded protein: CASSLARRNTEAFF.

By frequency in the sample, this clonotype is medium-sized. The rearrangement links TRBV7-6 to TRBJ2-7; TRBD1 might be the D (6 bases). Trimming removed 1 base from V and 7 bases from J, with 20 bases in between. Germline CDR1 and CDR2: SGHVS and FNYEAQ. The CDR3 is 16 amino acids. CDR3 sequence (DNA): TGTGCCAGCAGCTTAGGGGGGCCCGTGACAGTAAATGAGCAGTACTTC. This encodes CASSLGGPVTVNEQYF.

The DNA of the CDR3 is TGTGCCACCAGTGACCCAAACAGGGAGCAACTGTTTTTT. Residues: CATSDPNREQLFF. This chain uses TRBV24-1 with TRBJ1-4, with D possibly TRBD1 on 6 matching bases. V was clipped by 4 bases and J by 12 bases, with 14 bases between them. Germline values: CDR1 KGHDR, CDR2 SFDVKD. The CDR3 sequence is 13 residues long.

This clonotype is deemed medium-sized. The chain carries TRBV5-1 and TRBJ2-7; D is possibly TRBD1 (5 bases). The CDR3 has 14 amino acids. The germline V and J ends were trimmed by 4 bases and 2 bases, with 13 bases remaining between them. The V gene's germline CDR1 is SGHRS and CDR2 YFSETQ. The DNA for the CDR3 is TGCGCCAGCAGCCTCTCACAGGTAACCTACGAGCAGTACTTC. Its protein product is CASSLSQVTYEQYF.

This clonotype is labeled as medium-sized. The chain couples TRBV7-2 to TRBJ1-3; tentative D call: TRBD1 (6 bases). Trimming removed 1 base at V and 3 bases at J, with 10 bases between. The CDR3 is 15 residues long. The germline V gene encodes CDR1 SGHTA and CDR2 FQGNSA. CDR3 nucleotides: TGTGCCAGCAGCTTAGGCCCAGGGGATGGAAACACCATATATTTT. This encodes CASSLGPGDGNTIYF.

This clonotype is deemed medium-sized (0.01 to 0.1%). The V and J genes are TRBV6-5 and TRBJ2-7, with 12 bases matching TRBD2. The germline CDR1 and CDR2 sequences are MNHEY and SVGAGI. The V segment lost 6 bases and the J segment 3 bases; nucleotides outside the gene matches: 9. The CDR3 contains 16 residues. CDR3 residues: CASRIRLAGAHYEQYF. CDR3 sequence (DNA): TGTGCCAGCAGGATTAGACTAGCGGGAGCCCACTACGAGCAGTACTTC.

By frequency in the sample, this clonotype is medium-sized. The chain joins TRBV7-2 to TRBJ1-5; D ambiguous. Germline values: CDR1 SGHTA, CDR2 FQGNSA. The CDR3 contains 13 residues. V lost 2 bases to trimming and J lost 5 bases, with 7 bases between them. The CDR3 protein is CASSLSRDQPQHF. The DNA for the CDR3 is TGTGCCAGCAGCTTATCAAGGGATCAGCCCCAGCATTTT.

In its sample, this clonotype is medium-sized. DNA for the CDR3: TGCGCCAGCAGTGAAGGGGCAGACTATGGCTACACCTTC. This encodes CASSEGADYGYTF. The chain is built from TRBV10-2 and TRBJ1-2, with D perhaps TRBD1 (5 bases). Trimming stripped 3 bases from V and 3 bases from J, with 8 bases between. Per the germline V gene, CDR1 is WSHSY and CDR2 is SAAADI. The CDR3 is made up of 13 amino acids.

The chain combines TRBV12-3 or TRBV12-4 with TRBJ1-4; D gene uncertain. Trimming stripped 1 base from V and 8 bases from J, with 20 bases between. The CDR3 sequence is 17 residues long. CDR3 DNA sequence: TGTGCCAGCAGTTTAGGGCCTCCGGGGATGAGGATGGAAAAACTGTTTTTT. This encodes CASSLGPPGMRMEKLFF.

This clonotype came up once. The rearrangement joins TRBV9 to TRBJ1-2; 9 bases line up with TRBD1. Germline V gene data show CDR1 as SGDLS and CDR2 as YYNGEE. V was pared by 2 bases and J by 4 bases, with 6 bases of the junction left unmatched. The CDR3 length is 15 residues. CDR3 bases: TGTGCCAGCAGCGTGAAGACAGGGGGTAGCTATGGCTACACCTTC. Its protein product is CASSVKTGGSYGYTF. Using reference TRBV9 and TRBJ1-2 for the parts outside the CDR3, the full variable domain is DSGVTQTPKHLITATGQRVTLRCSPRSGDLSVYWYQQSLDQGLQFLIQYYNGEERAKGNILERFSAQQFPDLHSELNLSSLELGDSALYFCASSVKTGGSYGYTFGSGTRLTVV.

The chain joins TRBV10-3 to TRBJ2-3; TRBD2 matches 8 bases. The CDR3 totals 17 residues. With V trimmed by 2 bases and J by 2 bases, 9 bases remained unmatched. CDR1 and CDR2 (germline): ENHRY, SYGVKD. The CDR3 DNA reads TGTGCCATCAGTGAGGATCTAGCGGGTTCCCCCACAGATACGCAGTATTTT. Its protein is CAISEDLAGSPTDTQYF.

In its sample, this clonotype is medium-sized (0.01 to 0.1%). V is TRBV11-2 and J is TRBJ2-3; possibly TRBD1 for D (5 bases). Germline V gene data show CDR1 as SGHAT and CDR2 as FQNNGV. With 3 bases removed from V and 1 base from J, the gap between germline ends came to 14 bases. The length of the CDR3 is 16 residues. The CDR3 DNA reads TGTGCCAGCAGCTTCGCCCCTTGGGGCGGCACAGATACGCAGTATTTT. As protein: CASSFAPWGGTDTQYF. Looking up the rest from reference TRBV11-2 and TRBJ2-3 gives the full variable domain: EAGVAQSPRYKIIEKRQSVAFWCNPISGHATLYWYQQILGQGPKLLIQFQNNGVVDDSQLPKDRFSAERLKGVDSTLKIQPAKLEDSAVYLCASSFAPWGGTDTQYFGPGTRLTVL.

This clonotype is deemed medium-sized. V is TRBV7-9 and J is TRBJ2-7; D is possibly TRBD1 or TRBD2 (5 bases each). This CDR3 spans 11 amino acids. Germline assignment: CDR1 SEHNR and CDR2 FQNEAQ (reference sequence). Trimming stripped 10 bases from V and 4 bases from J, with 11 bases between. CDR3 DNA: TGTGCCACCGTGGGGGAGTACGAGCAGTACTTC. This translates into CATVGEYEQYF.

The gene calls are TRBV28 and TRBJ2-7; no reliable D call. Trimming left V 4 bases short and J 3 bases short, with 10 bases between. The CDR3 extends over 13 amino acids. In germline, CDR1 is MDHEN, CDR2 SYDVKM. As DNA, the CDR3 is TGTGCCAGCAGTTCTGGGCCTTTCTACGAGCAGTACGTC. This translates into CASSSGPFYEQYV.

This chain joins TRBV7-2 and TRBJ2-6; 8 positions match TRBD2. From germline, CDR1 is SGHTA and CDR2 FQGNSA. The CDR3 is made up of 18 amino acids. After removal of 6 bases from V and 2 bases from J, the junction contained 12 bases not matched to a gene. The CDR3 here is CASSPSLTGGPGANVLTF. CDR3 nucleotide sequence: TGTGCCAGCAGTCCTTCTCTGACGGGAGGGCCTGGGGCCAACGTCCTGACTTTC. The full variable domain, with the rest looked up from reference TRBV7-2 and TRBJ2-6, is GAGVSQSPSNKVTEKGKDVELRCDPISGHTALYWYRQSLGQGLEFLIYFQGNSAPDKSGLPSDRFSAERTGGSVSTLTIQRTQQEDSAVYLCASSPSLTGGPGANVLTFGAGSRLTVL.

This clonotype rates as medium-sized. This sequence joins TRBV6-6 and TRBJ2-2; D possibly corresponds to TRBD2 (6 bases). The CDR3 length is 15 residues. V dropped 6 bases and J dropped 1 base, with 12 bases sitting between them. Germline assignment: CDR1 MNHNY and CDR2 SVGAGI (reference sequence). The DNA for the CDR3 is TGTGCCAGCAGACCCCCCGGGAGGAACACCGGGGAGCTGTTTTTT. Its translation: CASRPPGRNTGELFF.

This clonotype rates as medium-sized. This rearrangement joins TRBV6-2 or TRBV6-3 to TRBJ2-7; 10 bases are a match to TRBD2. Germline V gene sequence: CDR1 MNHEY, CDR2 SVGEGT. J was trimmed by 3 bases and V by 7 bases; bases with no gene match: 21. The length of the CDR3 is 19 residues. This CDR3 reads CASTNYLAGVGRLDYEQYF. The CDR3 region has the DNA TGTGCCAGCACCAATTACCTAGCGGGAGTAGGGCGTCTTGACTACGAGCAGTACTTC.

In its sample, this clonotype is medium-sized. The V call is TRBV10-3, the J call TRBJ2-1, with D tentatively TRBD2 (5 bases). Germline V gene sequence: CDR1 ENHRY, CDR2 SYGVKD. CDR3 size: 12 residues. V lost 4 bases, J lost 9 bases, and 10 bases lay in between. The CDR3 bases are TGTGCCATCAGTGGACTATCGACTGAGCAGTTCTTC. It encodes CAISGLSTEQFF.

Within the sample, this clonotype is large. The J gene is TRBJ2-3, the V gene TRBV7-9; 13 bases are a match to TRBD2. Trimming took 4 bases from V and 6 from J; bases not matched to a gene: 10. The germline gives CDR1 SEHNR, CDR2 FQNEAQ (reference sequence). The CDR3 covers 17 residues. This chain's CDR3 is CASSSRPGLAGYDTQYF. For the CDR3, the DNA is TGTGCCAGCAGCTCCCGACCGGGACTAGCGGGGTATGATACGCAGTATTTT.

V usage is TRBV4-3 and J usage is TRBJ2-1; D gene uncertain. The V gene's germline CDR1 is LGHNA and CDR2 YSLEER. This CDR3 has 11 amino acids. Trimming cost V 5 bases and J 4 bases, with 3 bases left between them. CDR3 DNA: TGCGCCAGCAGCAAATACAATGAGCAGTTCTTC. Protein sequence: CASSKYNEQFF.

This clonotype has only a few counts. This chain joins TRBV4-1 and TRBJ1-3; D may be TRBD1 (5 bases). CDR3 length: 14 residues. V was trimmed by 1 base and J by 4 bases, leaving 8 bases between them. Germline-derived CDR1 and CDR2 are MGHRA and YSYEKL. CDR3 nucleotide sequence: TGCGCCAGCAGCCAAGGCCCAGGGGGAAACACCATATATTTT. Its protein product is CASSQGPGGNTIYF.